This T cell receptor beta chain comes out of a study of blood T cell repertoires in COVID-19. Study details: Acute-phase and convalescent COVID-19 samples originated in the United States, Italy and Spain. From T cells, B-cell-depleted T cells, or PBMCs came the material, which was cDNA or gDNA.

Clones were read by immunoSEQ multiplex PCR, and TCRdb kept only the in-frame ones, dropping some. The profile shows 200,000 to 250,000 clones, more than 60% of them singletons. V lost 7 bases and J 2 bases, leaving 14 bases between the germline ends. Per germline, CDR1 LGHDT and CDR2 YNNKEL (reference sequence). The CDR3 totals 14 residues. V usage is TRBV3-1 (or the pseudogene TRBV3-2) and J usage is TRBJ1-1, with D perhaps matching TRBD1 (6 bases). The clonotype comes from a woman aged 40-49 years with active or convalescent COVID-19. The sample was peripheral blood. The DNA of the CDR3 is TGTGCCAGCAACCTGGGGGCTCGAAACACTGAAGCTTTCTTT. It translates to CASNLGARNTEAFF.